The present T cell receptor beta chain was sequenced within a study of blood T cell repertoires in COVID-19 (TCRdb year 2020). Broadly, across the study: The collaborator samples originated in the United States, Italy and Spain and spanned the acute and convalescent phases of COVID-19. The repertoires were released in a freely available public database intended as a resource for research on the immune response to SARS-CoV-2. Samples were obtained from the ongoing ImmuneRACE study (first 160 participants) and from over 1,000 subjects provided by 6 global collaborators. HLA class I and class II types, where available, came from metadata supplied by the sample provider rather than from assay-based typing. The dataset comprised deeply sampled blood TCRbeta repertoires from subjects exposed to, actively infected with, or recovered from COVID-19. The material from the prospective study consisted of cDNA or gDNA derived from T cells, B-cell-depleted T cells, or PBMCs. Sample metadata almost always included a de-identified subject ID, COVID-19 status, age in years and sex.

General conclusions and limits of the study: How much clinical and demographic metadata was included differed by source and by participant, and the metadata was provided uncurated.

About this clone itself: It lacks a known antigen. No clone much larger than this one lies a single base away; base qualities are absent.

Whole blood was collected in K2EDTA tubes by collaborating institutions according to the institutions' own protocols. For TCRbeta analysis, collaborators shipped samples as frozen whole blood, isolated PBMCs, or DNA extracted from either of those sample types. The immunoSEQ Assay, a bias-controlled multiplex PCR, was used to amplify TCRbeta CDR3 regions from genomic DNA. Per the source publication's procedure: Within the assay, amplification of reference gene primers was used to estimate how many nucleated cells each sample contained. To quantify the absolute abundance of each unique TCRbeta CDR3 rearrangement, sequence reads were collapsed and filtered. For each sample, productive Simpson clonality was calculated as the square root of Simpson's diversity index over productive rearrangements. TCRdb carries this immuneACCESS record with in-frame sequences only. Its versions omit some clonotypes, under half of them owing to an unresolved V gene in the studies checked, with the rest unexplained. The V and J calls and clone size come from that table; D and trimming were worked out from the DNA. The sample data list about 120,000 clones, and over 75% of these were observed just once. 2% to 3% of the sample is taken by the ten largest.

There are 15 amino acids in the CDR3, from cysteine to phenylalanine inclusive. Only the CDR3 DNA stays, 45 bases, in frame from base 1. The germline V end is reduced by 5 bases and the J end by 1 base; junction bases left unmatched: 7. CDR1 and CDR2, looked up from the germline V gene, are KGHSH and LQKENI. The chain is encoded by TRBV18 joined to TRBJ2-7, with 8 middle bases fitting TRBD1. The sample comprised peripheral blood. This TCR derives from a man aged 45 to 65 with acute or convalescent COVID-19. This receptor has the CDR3 CASSSRQGMSYEQYF. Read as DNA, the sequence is TGTGCCAGCTCATCCCGACAGGGGATGTCCTACGAGCAGTACTTC.